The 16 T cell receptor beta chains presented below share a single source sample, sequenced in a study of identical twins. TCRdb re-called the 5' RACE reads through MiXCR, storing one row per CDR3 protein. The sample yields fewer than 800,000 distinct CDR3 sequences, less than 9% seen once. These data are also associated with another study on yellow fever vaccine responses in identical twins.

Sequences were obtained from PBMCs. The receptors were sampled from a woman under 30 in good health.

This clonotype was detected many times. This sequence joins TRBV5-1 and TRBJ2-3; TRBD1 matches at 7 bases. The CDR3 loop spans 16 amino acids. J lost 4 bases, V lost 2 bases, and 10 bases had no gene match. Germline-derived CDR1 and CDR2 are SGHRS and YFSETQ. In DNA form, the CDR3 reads TGCGCCAGCAGCTTCGGAGACAGGGAAGTCGCAGATACGCAGTATTTT. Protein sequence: CASSFGDREVADTQYF.

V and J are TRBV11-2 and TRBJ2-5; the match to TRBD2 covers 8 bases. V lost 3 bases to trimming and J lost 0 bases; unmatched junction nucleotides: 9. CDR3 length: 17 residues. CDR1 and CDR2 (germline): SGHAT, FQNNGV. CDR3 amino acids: CASSFGTRGLYQETQYF. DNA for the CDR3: TGTGCCAGCAGCTTTGGGACTAGGGGACTGTACCAAGAGACCCAGTACTTC.

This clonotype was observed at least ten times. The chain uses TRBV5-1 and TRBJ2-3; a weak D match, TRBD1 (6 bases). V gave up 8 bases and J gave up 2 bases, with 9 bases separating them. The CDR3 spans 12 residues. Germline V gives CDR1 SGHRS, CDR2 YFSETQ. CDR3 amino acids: CASRTDTDTQYF. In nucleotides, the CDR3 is TGCGCCAGTAGGACAGACACAGATACGCAGTATTTT.

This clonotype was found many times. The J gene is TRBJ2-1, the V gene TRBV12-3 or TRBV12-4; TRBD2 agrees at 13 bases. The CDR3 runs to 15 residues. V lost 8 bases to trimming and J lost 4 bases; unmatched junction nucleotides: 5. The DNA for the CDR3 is TGTGCCAGCGGGACTAGCGGGACCGGATACAATGAGCAGTTCTTC. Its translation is CASGTSGTGYNEQFF.

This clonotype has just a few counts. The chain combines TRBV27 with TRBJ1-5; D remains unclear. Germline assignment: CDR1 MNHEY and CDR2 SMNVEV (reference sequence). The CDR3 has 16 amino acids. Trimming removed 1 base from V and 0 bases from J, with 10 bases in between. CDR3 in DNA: TGTGCCAGCAGTTTATTACCATCAAATAGCAATCAGCCCCAGCATTTT. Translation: CASSLLPSNSNQPQHF.

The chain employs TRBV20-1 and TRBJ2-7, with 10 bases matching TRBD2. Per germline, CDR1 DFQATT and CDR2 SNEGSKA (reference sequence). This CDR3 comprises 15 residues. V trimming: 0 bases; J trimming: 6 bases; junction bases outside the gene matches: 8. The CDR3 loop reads CSARDLAGERSEQYF. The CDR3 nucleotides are TGCAGTGCTAGAGATCTAGCGGGAGAGAGGTCCGAGCAGTACTTC.

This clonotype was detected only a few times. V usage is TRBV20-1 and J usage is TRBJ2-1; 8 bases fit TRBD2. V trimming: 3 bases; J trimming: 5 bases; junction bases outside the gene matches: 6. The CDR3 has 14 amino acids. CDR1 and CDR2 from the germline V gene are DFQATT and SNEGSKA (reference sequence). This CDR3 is CSASGGAPHNEQFF. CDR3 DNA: TGCAGTGCTAGCGGGGGGGCCCCCCACAATGAGCAGTTCTTC.

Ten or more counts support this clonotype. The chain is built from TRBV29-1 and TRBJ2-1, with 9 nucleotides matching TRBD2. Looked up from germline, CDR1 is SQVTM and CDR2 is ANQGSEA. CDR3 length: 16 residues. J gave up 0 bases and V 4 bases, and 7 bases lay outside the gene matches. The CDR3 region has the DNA TGCAGCGTTGTTAGCGGGAGTCCCAGCTCCTACAATGAGCAGTTCTTC. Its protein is CSVVSGSPSSYNEQFF.

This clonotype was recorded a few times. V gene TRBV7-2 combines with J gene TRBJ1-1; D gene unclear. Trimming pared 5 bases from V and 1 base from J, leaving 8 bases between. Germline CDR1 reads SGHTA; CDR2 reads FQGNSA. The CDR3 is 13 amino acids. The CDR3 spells CASSSSANTEAFF. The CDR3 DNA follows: TGTGCCAGCAGCAGCTCAGCGAACACTGAAGCTTTCTTT.

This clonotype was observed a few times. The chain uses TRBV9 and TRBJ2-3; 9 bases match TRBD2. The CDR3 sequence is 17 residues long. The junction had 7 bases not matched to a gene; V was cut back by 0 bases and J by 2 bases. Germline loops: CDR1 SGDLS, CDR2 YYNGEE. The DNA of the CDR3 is TGTGCCAGCAGCGTAGCGGAGTCTAGCGGGAACACAGATACGCAGTATTTT. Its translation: CASSVAESSGNTDTQYF.

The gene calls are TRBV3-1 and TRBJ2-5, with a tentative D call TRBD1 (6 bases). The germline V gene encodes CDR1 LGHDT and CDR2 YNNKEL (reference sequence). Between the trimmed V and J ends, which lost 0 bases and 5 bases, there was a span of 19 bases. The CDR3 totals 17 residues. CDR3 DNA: TGTGCCAGCAGCCAAGATCTGCTAAACAGGGTCAGGGAGACCCAGTACTTC. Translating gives CASSQDLLNRVRETQYF.

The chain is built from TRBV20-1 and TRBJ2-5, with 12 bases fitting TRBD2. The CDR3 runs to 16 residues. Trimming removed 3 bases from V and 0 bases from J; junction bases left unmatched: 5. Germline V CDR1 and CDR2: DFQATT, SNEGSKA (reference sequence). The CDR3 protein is CSASLAGGLYQETQYF. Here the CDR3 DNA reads TGCAGTGCTAGTCTAGCGGGGGGGCTGTACCAAGAGACCCAGTACTTC.

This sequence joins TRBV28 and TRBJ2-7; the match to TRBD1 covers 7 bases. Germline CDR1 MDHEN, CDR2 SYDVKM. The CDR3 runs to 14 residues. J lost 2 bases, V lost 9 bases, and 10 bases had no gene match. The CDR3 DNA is TGTGCCAGTGAGGGGGCGAATTCGACCTACGAGCAGTACTTC. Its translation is CASEGANSTYEQYF. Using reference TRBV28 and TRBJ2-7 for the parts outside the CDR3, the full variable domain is DVKVTQSSRYLVKRTGEKVFLECVQDMDHENMFWYRQDPGLGLRLIYFSYDVKMKEKGDIPEGYSVSREKKERFSLILESASTNQTSMYLCASEGANSTYEQYFGPGTRLTVT.

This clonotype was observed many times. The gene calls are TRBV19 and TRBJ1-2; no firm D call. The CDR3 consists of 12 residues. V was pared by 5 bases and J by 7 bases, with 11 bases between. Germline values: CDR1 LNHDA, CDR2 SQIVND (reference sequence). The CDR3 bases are TGTGCCAGTAGTCAGCGGGAGGGTGGCTACACCTTC. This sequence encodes CASSQREGGYTF.

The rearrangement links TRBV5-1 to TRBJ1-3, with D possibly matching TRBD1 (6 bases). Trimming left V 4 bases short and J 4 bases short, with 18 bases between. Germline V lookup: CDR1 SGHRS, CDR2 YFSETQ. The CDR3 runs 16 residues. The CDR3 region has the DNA TGCGCCAGCAGCCCTACGACAGGCAACCCCGGAAACACCATATATTTT. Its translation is CASSPTTGNPGNTIYF.

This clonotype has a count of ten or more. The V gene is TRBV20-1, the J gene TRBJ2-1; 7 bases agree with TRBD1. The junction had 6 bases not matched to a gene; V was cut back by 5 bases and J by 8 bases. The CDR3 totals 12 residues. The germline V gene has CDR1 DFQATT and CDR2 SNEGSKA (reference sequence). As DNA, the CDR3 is TGCAGTGCTCGTCACAGGGGCGATGAGCAGTTCTTC. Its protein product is CSARHRGDEQFF.